The entry that follows covers one T cell receptor (beta chain) sequence. The target antigen is unknown. The CDR3 covers 14 residues. Germline lookup yields CDR1 MNHEY and CDR2 SMNVEV (reference sequence). The data derive from a study of naive CD8 T cells in extremely preterm neonates. Extremely preterm deliveries at roughly 22-27 weeks of gestation provided the preterm samples. Sorting kept Annexin V-negative CD3+CD8+CD45RA+CCR7+ naive T cells. Each sample had roughly 17,000–110,000 sorted naive CD8+ T cells. Measured with immunoSEQ multiplex PCR; TCRdb has only the in-frame clones, and not every one. In the table there are 940 or so clones, 97% of which are singletons. Study outcomes and limitations: CDR3 nucleotide sharing was 2.5% to 3% in preterm, about 0.44% term, roughly 0.03% children, about 0.01% adults. Relative to older groups, preterm infants had shorter, less trimmed CDR3s with fewer N additions. Limitations included small sample size and variable preterm productive templates.

V is TRBV27 and J is TRBJ2-5; 11 nucleotides line up with TRBD2. The DNA end favors TRBJ2-7, so the J call may be wrong. This TCR came from a girl who was born preterm. Sequencing was performed on naive CD8+ T cells from cord blood. The CDR3 region is CASSLGLAAYEQYF. CDR3 sequence (DNA): TGTGCCAGCAGTTTGGGACTAGCGGCCTACGAGCAGTACTTC.